Below, 9 T cell receptor beta chains from the same sample are listed, as sequenced in a study of T cell responses to AZD1222 COVID-19 vaccine. Method: immunoSEQ multiplex PCR; TCRdb's copy keeps in-frame clones and lacks some. The data hold about 60,000 clones, with roughly 85% observed a single time. The sample here was peripheral blood, taken on day 0 of MenACWY control vaccination. These receptors were obtained from an adult in good health.

The chain is built from TRBV9 and TRBJ2-1, with D perhaps matching TRBD2 (6 bases). The V gene lost 2 bases and the J gene lost 10 bases, with 13 bases spanning the gap. CDR3 size: 13 residues. Germline V gives CDR1 SGDLS, CDR2 YYNGEE. This CDR3 reads CASSVRLDSEQFF. The DNA for the CDR3 is TGTGCCAGCAGCGTCAGACTAGATTCAGAGCAGTTCTTC.

The chain uses TRBV18 and TRBJ1-1; unclear D gene. The V end lost 0 bases, the J end lost 7 bases, and 9 bases lay between the germline ends. Germline loops: CDR1 KGHSH, CDR2 LQKENI. The CDR3 extends over 13 amino acids. CDR3 in amino acids: CASSPPGRSEAFF. For the CDR3, the DNA is TGTGCCAGCTCACCACCGGGTCGCAGTGAAGCTTTCTTT.

The V gene is TRBV19, the J gene TRBJ2-2, with 7 bases identical to TRBD1. CDR1 is LNHDA, CDR2 SQIVND, per germline (reference sequence). V shed 0 bases, J shed 4 bases, and the junction held 5 bases outside the gene matches. The CDR3 sequence is 16 residues long. CDR3 region: CASSIDGRQGTGELFF. CDR3 in DNA: TGTGCCAGTAGTATAGACGGAAGACAGGGCACCGGGGAGCTGTTTTTT.

Concerning this clone: Additional DNA sequences in this sample encode the identical CDR3. This chain links TRBV24-1 with TRBJ1-1, with 8 bases lining up with TRBD1. This CDR3 is 14 amino acids long. Trimming at V came to 5 bases and at J to 6 bases, leaving 7 bases not matched to a gene. CDR1 and CDR2 from the germline V gene are KGHDR and SFDVKD. As DNA, the CDR3 is TGTGCCACCAGTGGGTCAGGGGGCGCGGCTGAAGCTTTCTTT. Translation: CATSGSGGAAEAFF.

The J gene is TRBJ1-1, the V gene TRBV7-2; no reliable D call. CDR1 and CDR2 from the germline V gene are SGHTA and FQGNSA. This CDR3 comprises 13 residues. Trimming stripped 5 bases from V and 1 base from J, with 8 bases between. CDR3 protein: CASSVGPNTEAFF. The CDR3 DNA sequence: TGTGCCAGCAGCGTGGGTCCGAACACTGAAGCTTTCTTT.

DNA for the CDR3: TGCGCCAGCAGCTTGGGACTAGCGGGAGGGGTGGAGACCCAGTACTTC. This codes for CASSLGLAGGVETQYF. This chain uses TRBV5-1 with TRBJ2-5, with 14 nucleotides matching TRBD2. The CDR3 is made up of 16 amino acids. Germline loops: CDR1 SGHRS, CDR2 YFSETQ. Germline trimming cut 0 bases from V and 5 bases from J; bases unmatched to any gene: 3.

This chain joins TRBV7-2 and TRBJ2-5; TRBD2 aligns across 7 bases. The CDR3 has 17 residues. Germline V gives CDR1 SGHTA, CDR2 FQGNSA. V lost 5 bases and J lost 6; bases outside the gene matches: 18. The CDR3 loop reads CASSLNPSGGGQQTQYF. CDR3 nucleotides: TGTGCCAGCAGCCTCAATCCTAGCGGAGGCGGGCAACAGACCCAGTACTTC.

The chain joins TRBV5-4 to TRBJ2-1; the D gene could be TRBD1 or TRBD2 (5 bases each). Germline CDR1 is SGHNT and CDR2 is YYREEE (reference sequence). Trimming stripped 4 bases from V and 6 bases from J, with 11 bases between. CDR3 size: 13 residues. Here the CDR3 reads CASSPYGGNEQFF. The CDR3 DNA reads as TGTGCCAGCAGCCCCTATGGGGGCAATGAGCAGTTCTTC.

This sequence joins TRBV7-2 and TRBJ2-4; 13 nucleotides align to TRBD2. CDR1 SGHTA and CDR2 FQGNSA come from the germline V gene. V shed 5 bases and J 1 base; nucleotides not matched to a gene: 8. This CDR3 comprises 18 residues. The CDR3 DNA reads as TGTGCCAGCAGCGAACTAGCGGGAGGGGGTGTGGCCAAAAACATTCAGTACTTC. Amino acid sequence: CASSELAGGGVAKNIQYF.